The sequence of this T cell receptor beta chain was determined in a study of shared clonotypes between healthy human individuals. This table comes from immunoSEQ multiplex PCR, and its TCRdb copy is limited to in-frame clones, with some not included. The sample yields around 100,000 clones, about 70% seen once. In CD8 memory, CD45RO+ cells were put together with CCR7-negative CD45RA+ TemRA cells. This clone came up once. Antigen: not known. Overall study findings and caveats: Relative to their counterparts shared across all four donors, non-shared clonotypes exhibited diminished generation probabilities. Memory subsets generally showed smaller estimated richness than naive subsets did.

This clonotype was sampled from a woman between 25 and 40 years old in good health. The sample taken for sequencing was memory CD8+ T cells sorted from blood. Stated subset: CD45RO+ cells pooled with CCR7-negative TemRA cells.

For the CDR3, the DNA is TGTGCCAGCAGTTTCGGGGGGCCTAACACTGAAGCTTTCTTT. This encodes CASSFGGPNTEAFF. This rearrangement joins TRBV27 to TRBJ1-1, with D possibly being TRBD1 (6 bases). Trimming removed 3 bases from V and 2 bases from J, with 10 bases in between. The germline gives CDR1 MNHEY, CDR2 SMNVEV (reference sequence). There are 14 residues in the CDR3.